This is a list of T cell receptor beta chains from one sample in a study of control samples from healthy donors and cancer patients. Profiled with immunoSEQ multiplex PCR; TCRdb holds only in-frame clones, not every one. The repertoire holds 130,000 or so clones, with roughly nine tenths as singletons. The sequencing input was blood. All receptors derive from a man between 18 and 35 years old in good health. Each CDR3 is given with its conserved first and last residue. D genes are given only for firm matches. Clone size is given for some rows only: seen once, a few or many times, or a class if the clone is expanded.

>TRBD1|NA|TRBJ2-7|TRBV25-1
CASSTGGVGEQYF
TGTGCCAGCAGTACAGGGGGCGTGGGCGAGCAGTACTTC
>NA|NA|TRBJ1-5|TRBV19
CASTQGYSNQPQHF
TGTGCCAGTACCCAGGGTTATAGCAATCAGCCCCAGCATTTT
>NA|NA|TRBJ2-3|TRBV7-2
CASSSPWDTQYF
TGTGCCAGCAGCTCTCCCTGGGATACGCAGTATTTT
>TRBD2|NA|TRBJ2-3|TRBV6-2/TRBV6-3
CASSSRTGGSGTDTQYF
TGTGCCAGCAGTTCACGAACGGGGGGGTCGGGCACAGATACGCAGTATTTT
>TRBD2|few|TRBJ2-7|TRBV11-2
CASSLASGLEQYF
TGTGCCAGCAGCTTAGCTAGCGGCTTGGAGCAGTACTTC
>NA|NA|TRBJ1-1|TRBV5-1
CASSFVTQEPRPNTEAFF
TGCGCCAGCAGCTTCGTCACCCAAGAGCCGCGCCCGAACACTGAAGCTTTCTTT
>NA|NA|TRBJ1-5|TRBV5-1
CASSLEGESNQPQHF
TGCGCCAGCAGCTTGGAAGGGGAAAGCAATCAGCCCCAGCATTTT
>TRBD1|NA|TRBJ2-5|TRBV14
CASSRTGTGETQYF
TGTGCCAGCAGCCGAACCGGGACAGGGGAGACCCAGTACTTC
>TRBD1|NA|TRBJ1-2|TRBV2
CASISDRGDGYTF
TGTGCCAGCATATCGGACAGGGGCGATGGCTACACCTTC
>NA|NA|TRBJ1-2|TRBV6-4
CASSVGVGNYGYTF
TGTGCCAGCAGTGTTGGGGTTGGAAACTATGGCTACACCTTC
>NA|NA|TRBJ1-2|TRBV4-3
CASSQDTLRANGYTF
TGCGCCAGCAGCCAAGATACCCTCAGGGCTAACGGCTACACCTTC
>NA|NA|TRBJ1-4|TRBV19
CASSADWGEKLFF
TGTGCCAGTAGTGCGGACTGGGGTGAAAAACTGTTTTTT
>NA|NA|TRBJ1-5|TRBV7-9
CASSQGQSNQPQHF
TGTGCCAGCAGCCAAGGACAGAGCAATCAGCCCCAGCATTTT
>NA|NA|TRBJ2-5|TRBV7-9
CASSLVATDPWETQYF
TGTGCCAGCAGCTTAGTGGCGACGGATCCGTGGGAGACCCAGTACTTC
>NA|once|TRBJ2-2|TRBV11-2
CASSPLTGAPGELFF
TGTGCCAGCAGTCCCCTTACGGGGGCCCCCGGGGAGCTGTTTTTT
>NA|once|TRBJ2-2|TRBV7-3
CASQGSDTGELFF
TGTGCCAGCCAGGGTTCCGACACCGGGGAGCTGTTTTTT
>NA|NA|TRBJ2-1|TRBV12-3/TRBV12-4
CASTGPGYNEQFF
TGTGCCAGTACAGGGCCGGGGTACAATGAGCAGTTCTTC
>TRBD1|NA|TRBJ2-7|TRBV10-3
CAISERDRGPYEQYF
TGTGCCATCAGCGAACGGGACAGGGGGCCCTACGAGCAGTACTTC
>TRBD1|NA|TRBJ1-5|TRBV28
CASSLARGLQPQHF
TGTGCCAGCAGTTTAGCCAGGGGGCTTCAGCCCCAGCATTTT
>NA|NA|TRBJ1-5|TRBV4-1
CASSQDSNQPQHF
TGCGCCAGCAGCCAAGATAGCAATCAGCCCCAGCATTTT
>NA|NA|TRBJ1-4|TRBV5-1
CASSLAPAGATNEKLFF
TGCGCCAGCAGCTTGGCCCCAGCAGGGGCCACTAATGAAAAACTGTTTTTT
>TRBD1|once|TRBJ1-3|TRBV5-4
CASSFRDRGDTIYF
TGTGCCAGCAGCTTCCGGGACAGGGGGGACACCATATATTTT
>NA|NA|TRBJ2-7|TRBV6-2/TRBV6-3
CASSEVPETYEQYF
TGTGCCAGCAGCGAAGTCCCTGAAACCTACGAGCAGTACTTC
>NA|NA|TRBJ1-3|TRBV20-1
CSASIGGSGNTIYF
TGCAGTGCTAGTATTGGGGGCAGCGGAAACACCATATATTTT
>NA|NA|TRBJ1-3|TRBV7-3
CASSLKGRQGLSGNTIYF
TGTGCCAGCAGCTTAAAGGGGAGGCAGGGTCTCTCAGGAAACACCATATATTTT
>NA|NA|TRBJ2-7|TRBV6-2/TRBV6-3
CASRPQGTISYEQYF
TGTGCCAGCAGGCCTCAGGGGACAATCTCCTACGAGCAGTACTTC
>NA|NA|TRBJ2-7|TRBV14
CASSQDTDSSLYEQYF
TGTGCCAGCAGCCAAGATACAGACAGTTCCCTTTACGAGCAGTACTTC
>NA|NA|TRBJ1-3|TRBV6-7
CASVDTAAPGNTIYF
TGTGCCAGCGTAGATACCGCTGCCCCTGGAAACACCATATATTTT
>NA|NA|TRBJ1-6|TRBV5-1
CASSQSRDGNNSPLHF
TGCGCCAGCAGCCAGTCCCGGGACGGAAATAATTCACCCCTCCACTTT
>TRBD1|NA|TRBJ1-2|TRBV19
CASSIEGALSYTF
TGTGCCAGTAGTATCGAGGGGGCGTTAAGCTACACCTTC
>NA|NA|TRBJ1-4|TRBV18
CASSTTDAGDGRRKLFF
TGTGCCAGCTCAACAACAGACGCAGGAGACGGTAGGCGAAAACTGTTTTTT
>TRBD1|few|TRBJ2-2|TRBV3-1/TRBV3-2
CASSQERGLMNTGELFF
TGTGCCAGCAGCCAAGAGAGGGGGCTGATGAACACCGGGGAGCTGTTTTTT
>NA|once|TRBJ2-1|TRBV10-3
CAISEETPHEQFF
TGTGCCATCAGTGAAGAGACTCCCCATGAGCAGTTCTTC
>NA|NA|TRBJ1-1|TRBV7-2
CASSLALGGGNTEAFF
TGTGCCAGCAGCTTAGCGCTAGGTGGTGGAAACACTGAAGCTTTCTTT
>NA|NA|TRBJ2-7|TRBV6-2/TRBV6-3
CASSFGQGGYEQYF
TGTGCCAGCAGCTTCGGACAGGGAGGGTACGAGCAGTACTTC
>NA|NA|TRBJ2-2|TRBV18
CASSPPSGNTGELFF
TGTGCCAGCTCACCACCTAGCGGAAACACCGGGGAGCTGTTTTTT
>NA|NA|TRBJ1-4|TRBV25-1
CASSIQASGVEKLFF
TGTGCCAGCAGTATCCAAGCATCAGGGGTCGAAAAACTGTTTTTT
>TRBD1|NA|TRBJ1-1|TRBV19
CASSLGQGTEAFF
TGTGCCAGTAGTCTAGGACAGGGGACTGAAGCTTTCTTT
>TRBD2|NA|TRBJ2-3|TRBV27
CASSLGLAGGYRADTQYF
TGTGCCAGCAGTTTAGGACTAGCGGGGGGCTACCGGGCAGATACGCAGTATTTT
>NA|NA|TRBJ1-2|TRBV7-9
CASSLVMANYGYTF
TGTGCCAGCAGCTTAGTAATGGCTAACTATGGCTACACCTTC
>TRBD1|NA|TRBJ1-2|TRBV28
CASIEPGGRYGYTF
TGTGCCAGCATCGAACCAGGGGGCCGCTATGGCTACACCTTC
>NA|NA|TRBJ2-5|TRBV18
CASSPPTETQYF
TGTGCCAGCTCACCACCTACAGAGACCCAGTACTTC